Detailed here is one T cell receptor (beta chain). Seattle-derived patients entered the study during active infection and were followed longitudinally. Sequencing used immunoSEQ multiplex PCR; TCRdb keeps in-frame clones, though not all of them. The table has about 170,000 clones, 86% seen once; the top ten hold 11%. Per germline, CDR1 SGHTA and CDR2 FQGTGA. The CDR3 consists of 12 residues. V lost 2 bases and J 4 bases, leaving 5 bases between the germline ends. This entry belongs to a study of blood T cell repertoires in COVID-19. The receptor was derived from a woman in her fifties or sixties with COVID-19, enrolled during active disease. The sequenced sample was peripheral blood. This chain joins TRBV7-3 and TRBJ2-5; D unclear. CDR3 residues: CASSLGRETQYF. The CDR3, as DNA: TGTGCCAGCAGCTTAGGGCGAGAGACCCAGTACTTC.